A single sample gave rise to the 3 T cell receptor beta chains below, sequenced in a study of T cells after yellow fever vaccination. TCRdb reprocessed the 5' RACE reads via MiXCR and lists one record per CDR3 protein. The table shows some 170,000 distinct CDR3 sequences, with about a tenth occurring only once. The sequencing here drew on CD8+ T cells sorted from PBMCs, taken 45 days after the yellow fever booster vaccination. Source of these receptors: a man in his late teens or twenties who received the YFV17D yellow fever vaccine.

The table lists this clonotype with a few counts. The CDR3 sequence: CASSSQPETQYF. For the CDR3, the DNA is TGTGCCAGCAGCTCCCAACCGGAGACCCAGTACTTC. The rearrangement links TRBV7-8 to TRBJ2-5; D gene ambiguous. The germline V gene encodes CDR1 SGHVS and CDR2 FQNEAQ. CDR3 length: 12 amino acids. The ends were cut back, 4 bases at V and 5 bases at J, with 8 bases in the middle.

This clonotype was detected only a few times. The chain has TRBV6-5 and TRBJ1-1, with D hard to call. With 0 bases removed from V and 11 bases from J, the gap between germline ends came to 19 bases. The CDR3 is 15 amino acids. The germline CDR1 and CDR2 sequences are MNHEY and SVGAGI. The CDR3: CASSYSTSLGAEAFF. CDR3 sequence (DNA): TGTGCCAGCAGTTACTCGACTTCATTGGGTGCCGAGGCTTTCTTT.

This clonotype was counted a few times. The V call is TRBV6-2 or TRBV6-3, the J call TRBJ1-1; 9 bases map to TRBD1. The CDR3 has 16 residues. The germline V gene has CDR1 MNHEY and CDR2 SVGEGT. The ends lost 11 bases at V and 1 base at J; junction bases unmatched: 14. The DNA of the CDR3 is TGTGCCTCAGCCGGGACAGGGAGCTCTTGGAACACTGAAGCTTTCTTT. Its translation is CASAGTGSSWNTEAFF.